These 32 T cell receptor beta chains originate from one sample sequenced in a study of blood T cell repertoires in COVID-19. Sequenced by immunoSEQ multiplex PCR; TCRdb stores in-frame clones only, minus some. The profile shows about 49,000 clones, roughly 90% of them singletons. The sequenced material came from peripheral blood. These receptors all stem from a human donor in a cohort sampled during active COVID-19.

There are a few counts of this clone. This chain connects TRBV19 to TRBJ2-2; D unresolved. Germline CDR1 is LNHDA and CDR2 is SQIVND (reference sequence). The germline V and J ends were trimmed by 3 bases and 7 bases, with 9 bases remaining between them. This CDR3 has 13 residues. The DNA for the CDR3 is TGTGCCAGTAGTATCAACGGTGGCGGGGAGCTGTTTTTT. Protein sequence: CASSINGGGELFF.

This sequence joins TRBV28 and TRBJ1-2, with 7 bases fitting TRBD1. CDR1 is MDHEN, CDR2 SYDVKM, per germline. Losses at the gene ends were 7 bases for V and 5 bases for J; bases not matched to a gene: 13. The CDR3 is made up of 15 amino acids. The chain's CDR3 is CASTNTGAYGYGYTF. CDR3 DNA: TGTGCCAGCACCAATACAGGGGCCTATGGGTATGGCTACACCTTC.

This clone was seen only once. The rearrangement links TRBV25-1 to TRBJ1-2; D is undetermined. Per germline, CDR1 MGHDK and CDR2 SYGVNS. V dropped 3 bases and J dropped 4 bases, with 12 bases sitting between them. This CDR3 is 14 amino acids long. CDR3 nucleotide sequence: TGTGCCAGCAGTGACCACCAACAGATCTATGGCTACACCTTC. This encodes CASSDHQQIYGYTF.

Only a few counts were recorded for this clone. This chain uses TRBV14 with TRBJ2-7, with a possible D match to TRBD1 (6 bases). This CDR3 spans 15 amino acids. V was clipped by 3 bases and J by 6 bases, with 18 bases between them. Germline lookup yields CDR1 SGHDN and CDR2 FVKESK. CDR3 residues: CASSQTGTWLSEQYV. CDR3 sequence (DNA): TGTGCCAGCAGCCAGACCGGGACATGGCTTTCCGAGCAGTACGTC.

This chain links TRBV11-2 with TRBJ2-5; TRBD2 matches at 11 bases. The J segment lost 2 bases and the V segment lost 4 bases, leaving 0 bases of the junction unmatched. CDR1 is SGHAT, CDR2 FQNNGV, per germline. There are 14 residues in the CDR3. Here the CDR3 DNA reads TGTGCCAGCAGCTCTAGCGGGGGGCAAGAGACCCAGTACTTC. Encoded protein: CASSSSGGQETQYF.

This chain connects TRBV6-4 to TRBJ2-3; 9 nucleotides line up with TRBD1. Germline assignment: CDR1 MRHNA and CDR2 SNTAGT. This CDR3 comprises 15 residues. J lost 1 base, V lost 9 bases, and 8 bases had no gene match. The CDR3 DNA reads as TGTGCCAGAGGGGACAGGGTTTCTGGCACAGATACGCAGTATTTT. Its translation is CARGDRVSGTDTQYF.

V is TRBV6-5 and J is TRBJ1-1, with D tentatively TRBD1 (5 bases). In germline, CDR1 is MNHEY, CDR2 SVGAGI. Trimming removed 7 bases from V and 1 base from J, with 16 bases in between. The CDR3 is made up of 15 amino acids. The DNA for the CDR3 is TGTGCCAGCATTCCAATGGGGCGGGAGAACACTGAAGCTTTCTTT. Protein product: CASIPMGRENTEAFF.

CDR3 residues: CATSDSGQGNSPLHF. The CDR3 DNA reads TGTGCCACCAGTGATTCGGGACAAGGTAATTCACCCCTCCACTTT. This sequence joins TRBV24-1 and TRBJ1-6, with a tentative D call TRBD1 (6 bases). This CDR3 spans 15 amino acids. Per germline, CDR1 KGHDR and CDR2 SFDVKD. V was pared by 2 bases and J by 6 bases, with 10 bases between.

The chain uses TRBV27 and TRBJ1-5, with D hard to call. Germline V gives CDR1 MNHEY, CDR2 SMNVEV (reference sequence). The CDR3 length is 13 residues. V lost 6 bases and J lost 10, with 16 bases in between. The CDR3 bases are TGTGCCAGCAGAAGCGGCGGGGTCGAACCCCAGCATTTT. Translating it yields CASRSGGVEPQHF.

V gene TRBV5-1 combines with J gene TRBJ2-3; no clear D. Trimming removed 0 bases from V and 0 bases from J, with 5 bases in between. Per germline, CDR1 SGHRS and CDR2 YFSETQ. The CDR3 has 14 residues. CDR3 amino acids: CASSLGSSTDTQYF. CDR3 sequence (DNA): TGCGCCAGCAGCTTGGGGAGCAGCACAGATACGCAGTATTTT.

The chain is built from TRBV4-1 and TRBJ2-3, with D possibly being TRBD2 (5 bases). Germline V gene lookup returns CDR1 MGHRA and CDR2 YSYEKL. V was trimmed by 10 bases and J by 6 bases, leaving 14 bases between them. The CDR3 runs to 12 residues. The CDR3 here is CATGKLGDTQYF. CDR3 DNA: TGCGCCACGGGGAAGCTGGGCGATACGCAGTATTTT.

This rearrangement joins TRBV2 to TRBJ1-1; 8 bases are shared with TRBD1. V lost 1 base, J lost 0 bases, and 1 base stayed unmatched. The CDR3 has 15 residues. The V gene's germline CDR1 is SNHLY and CDR2 FYNNEI. Written as DNA, the CDR3 is TGTGCCAGCAGTGAAGGGACAGGGCTGAACACTGAAGCTTTCTTT. Encoded protein: CASSEGTGLNTEAFF. Variable domain in full (rest from reference TRBV2 and TRBJ1-1): EPEVTQTPSHQVTQMGQEVILRCVPISNHLYFYWYRQILGQKVEFLVSFYNNEISEKSEIFDDQFSVERPDGSNFTLKIRSTKLEDSAMYFCASSEGTGLNTEAFFGQGTRLTVV.

The chain links TRBV28 to TRBJ2-1; 8 nucleotides agree with TRBD2. Germline V gene data show CDR1 as MDHEN and CDR2 as SYDVKM. With V trimmed by 6 bases and J by 10 bases, 8 bases remained unmatched. The CDR3 extends over 13 amino acids. CDR3 sequence (DNA): TGTGCCAGCAGCATCCTTAGCGGGAAAGAGCAGTTCTTC. Its protein product is CASSILSGKEQFF.

The CDR3 is CAISDSMGPGGSYEQYV. The CDR3 nucleotides are TGTGCCATCAGTGATTCGATGGGGCCCGGGGGTTCCTACGAGCAGTACGTC. The chain uses TRBV10-3 and TRBJ2-7; weak D call: TRBD2 (6 bases). Germline CDR1 ENHRY, CDR2 SYGVKD. This CDR3 is 17 amino acids long. V was pared by 3 bases and J by 1 base, with 19 bases between.

The chain couples TRBV5-4 to TRBJ1-6, with D possibly being TRBD1 (6 bases). With 4 bases removed from V and 7 bases from J, the gap between germline ends came to 12 bases. Per germline, CDR1 SGHNT and CDR2 YYREEE (reference sequence). This CDR3 comprises 14 residues. The CDR3 DNA sequence: TGTGCCAGCAGCGCAGACAGGCTCAATTCACCCCTCCACTTT. Translated: CASSADRLNSPLHF.

The chain recombines TRBV19 with TRBJ2-1, with unresolved D. Trimming took off 1 base at V and 6 bases at J, with 13 bases between the two ends. Germline V gives CDR1 LNHDA, CDR2 SQIVND (reference sequence). The CDR3 runs 15 residues. In DNA form, the CDR3 reads TGTGCCAGTAGTATAGCGGAAAGACACTCCAATGAGCAGTTCTTC. It codes for CASSIAERHSNEQFF.

This clone has just a few counts. This sequence joins TRBV2 and TRBJ1-5; weak D call: TRBD1 (6 bases). In germline, CDR1 is SNHLY, CDR2 FYNNEI. Trimming took off 6 bases at V and 1 base at J, with 10 bases between the two ends. The CDR3 is made up of 14 amino acids. CDR3 amino acids: CASSGTLSNQPQHF. The CDR3 nucleotides are TGTGCCAGCAGCGGGACACTCAGCAATCAGCCCCAGCATTTT.

This chain links TRBV5-6 with TRBJ2-5; the D gene is possibly TRBD2 (6 bases). Trimming took 0 bases from V and 4 from J, leaving 13 bases between them. The CDR3 covers 15 residues. Germline lookup yields CDR1 SGHDT and CDR2 YYEEEE. Here the CDR3 reads CASSLGQRVGETQYF. The CDR3 DNA sequence: TGTGCCAGCAGCTTGGGCCAGCGGGTAGGAGAGACCCAGTACTTC.

The chain carries TRBV15 and TRBJ2-5, with D perhaps matching TRBD2 (6 bases). This CDR3 comprises 14 residues. Germline V CDR1 and CDR2: LNHNV, YYDKDF (reference sequence). V was pared by 5 bases and J by 7 bases, with 17 bases between. CDR3 loop: CATSPRTRERTQYF. The DNA for the CDR3 is TGTGCCACCAGCCCGCGGACTCGGGAGAGGACCCAGTACTTC.

V usage is TRBV7-2 and J usage is TRBJ2-7; TRBD1 agrees at 8 bases. This CDR3 is built from 14 residues. Germline assignment: CDR1 SGHTA and CDR2 FQGNSA. J lost 4 bases, V lost 1 base, and 3 bases had no gene match. CDR3 protein: CASSLGGQGYEQYV. The CDR3, as DNA: TGTGCCAGCAGCTTAGGAGGACAGGGATACGAGCAGTACGTC.

The chain links TRBV2 to TRBJ2-7, with 7 bases lining up with TRBD2. The CDR3 extends over 14 amino acids. Per germline, CDR1 SNHLY and CDR2 FYNNEI. V was pared by 6 bases and J by 5 bases, with 10 bases of the junction left unmatched. CDR3 DNA: TGTGCCAGCAGGGCTGGACTAGTTGCCCACGAGCAGTACGTC. It codes for CASRAGLVAHEQYV.

The chain joins TRBV6-1 to TRBJ1-1; 9 bases are a match to TRBD1. Per germline, CDR1 MNHNS and CDR2 SASEGT. V shed 0 bases and J 0 bases; nucleotides not matched to a gene: 2. There are 16 residues in the CDR3. This chain's CDR3 is CASSEADRGLNTEAFF. CDR3 DNA sequence: TGTGCCAGCAGTGAAGCGGACAGGGGATTGAACACTGAAGCTTTCTTT.

For the CDR3, the DNA is TGTGCCAGCAGCCAGGGGACAAATAACTATGAGCAGTTCTTC. Translating gives CASSQGTNNYEQFF. The chain combines TRBV3-1 (or the pseudogene TRBV3-2) with TRBJ2-1, with D possibly being TRBD1 (6 bases). The germline V gene encodes CDR1 LGHDT and CDR2 YNNKEL (reference sequence). This CDR3 is 14 amino acids long. V shed 3 bases and J shed 8 bases, with 14 bases lying between them.

V is TRBV9 and J is TRBJ2-5; tentatively, D is TRBD2 (6 bases). V lost 4 bases and J lost 5, with 15 bases in between. There are 14 residues in the CDR3. Germline V gene sequence: CDR1 SGDLS, CDR2 YYNGEE. CDR3 region: CASSLRGSWETQYF. The CDR3 nucleotides are TGTGCCAGCAGCTTGCGGGGCAGCTGGGAGACCCAGTACTTC.

V gene TRBV18 combines with J gene TRBJ1-2; 8 bases are shared with TRBD1. The CDR3 extends over 14 amino acids. Germline trimming cut 3 bases from V and 5 bases from J; bases unmatched to any gene: 5. The germline V gene encodes CDR1 KGHSH and CDR2 LQKENI. CDR3 sequence: CASSPQDRDYGYTF. The CDR3 DNA is TGTGCCAGCTCACCCCAGGACAGGGATTATGGCTACACCTTC.

The chain combines TRBV5-1 with TRBJ2-1; a possible D gene is TRBD1 (6 bases). There are 13 residues in the CDR3. V gave up 0 bases and J gave up 7 bases, with 8 bases separating them. Germline V gives CDR1 SGHRS, CDR2 YFSETQ. DNA of the CDR3: TGCGCCAGCAGCTTGGGTCAGGGGAATGAGCAGTTCTTC. Protein: CASSLGQGNEQFF.

The V and J genes are TRBV9 and TRBJ2-6, with 10 bases matching TRBD1. From germline, CDR1 is SGDLS and CDR2 YYNGEE. J lost 2 bases, V lost 4 bases, and 6 bases had no gene match. The CDR3 loop spans 17 amino acids. This chain's CDR3 is CASSRDRGETGANVLTF. The CDR3 region has the DNA TGTGCCAGCAGCCGGGACAGGGGAGAGACTGGGGCCAACGTCCTGACTTTC.

This clone was detected only once. V and J are TRBV28 and TRBJ2-1, with a possible D match to TRBD2 (5 bases). Germline CDR1 and CDR2: MDHEN and SYDVKM. The germline V and J ends were trimmed by 5 bases and 11 bases, with 13 bases remaining between them. The CDR3 length is 12 residues. In DNA form, the CDR3 reads TGTGCCAGCAGTCCCCGCCCGGGGAAGCAGTTCTTC. It specifies CASSPRPGKQFF.

The CDR3 region has the DNA TGTGCCAGTAGTACCGGACAGGGACAGGAAAAACTGTTTTTT. This codes for CASSTGQGQEKLFF. The chain links TRBV19 to TRBJ1-4, with 8 bases aligning to TRBD1. The CDR3 spans 14 residues. The germline V gene encodes CDR1 LNHDA and CDR2 SQIVND (reference sequence). V lost 4 bases and J lost 8; bases outside the gene matches: 6.

The rearrangement uses TRBV15 and TRBJ1-1; 7 bases fit TRBD1. CDR3 length: 17 amino acids. Per germline, CDR1 LNHNV and CDR2 YYDKDF (reference sequence). Trimming took 1 base from V and 7 from J; bases not matched to a gene: 15. The chain's CDR3 is CATSRVERFRGHSEAFF. The CDR3 DNA sequence: TGTGCCACCAGCAGAGTTGAAAGGTTTAGGGGGCATAGTGAAGCTTTCTTT.

The V call is TRBV4-1, the J call TRBJ2-7; 7 nucleotides agree with TRBD2. J was trimmed by 3 bases and V by 0 bases; bases with no gene match: 2. The germline CDR1 and CDR2 sequences are MGHRA and YSYEKL. The CDR3 has 14 amino acids. The CDR3 region has the DNA TGCGCCAGCAGCCAAGATTGGGGGGGCTACGAGCAGTACTTC. It codes for CASSQDWGGYEQYF.

This rearrangement joins TRBV7-3 to TRBJ2-1; TRBD2 matches at 10 bases. V lost 2 bases to trimming and J lost 2 bases; unmatched junction nucleotides: 3. The length of the CDR3 is 16 residues. CDR1 SGHTA and CDR2 FQGTGA come from the germline V gene. CDR3 residues: CASSLASGSTYNEQFF. CDR3 bases: TGTGCCAGCAGCTTAGCTAGCGGGAGTACCTACAATGAGCAGTTCTTC.